This T cell receptor (beta chain) was identified during a study of blood T cell repertoires in COVID-19. Germline CDR1 and CDR2: LGHDT and YNNKEL (reference sequence). The CDR3 length is 14 residues. V was shortened by 0 bases and J by 2 bases, with 7 bases between the two germline ends. This clone has a single count. Symptom resolution, clearance, or two negative PCRs marked donors in Cohort 3 as recovered. The method was immunoSEQ multiplex PCR; TCRdb's version includes in-frame clones alone and lacks a portion of them. In the table there are 200,000 or so clones, about 88% of which are singletons. The gene calls are TRBV3-1 (or the pseudogene TRBV3-2) and TRBJ1-1, with D hard to call. The sample consisted of PBMCs or T cells enriched from blood (not recorded which). This clonotype was obtained from a woman aged 25-40 years who had recovered from COVID-19. The CDR3 is CASSQEVSNTEAFF. CDR3 nucleotide sequence: TGTGCCAGCAGCCAAGAGGTCAGTAACACTGAAGCTTTCTTT.